This T cell receptor (beta chain) was observed in a study of human T cells and chemical hapten exposure. Study-level information: Application of 0.01% DPC to the upper back was done by patch test, with a reading at 6 days. Notes on the study in general: TCRs exceeding a frequency of 1 in 1000 stayed unchanged under DPC sensitization.

Remarks on this clonotype: Antigen unknown.

MiXCR, run by TCRdb on the RACE reads, gives a single entry per CDR3 protein. The repertoire includes a few hundred thousand distinct CDR3 sequences, almost 8% of them detected once, and less than 1.5% sits in the top ten. Trimming took 0 bases from V and 2 from J; bases not matched to a gene: 2. In germline, CDR1 is SGHAT, CDR2 FQNNGV. The CDR3 is made up of 15 amino acids. Time point noted: pre-sensitization, week 0. Treatment given: therapeutic diphenylcyclopropenone sensitization with weekly scalp DPC. This chain links TRBV11-2 with TRBJ2-3, with 7 bases matching TRBD1. The material was whole blood, obtained in connection with sensitization to the hapten diphenylcyclopropenone (DPC). The TCR sequence derives from a man between 18 and 35 years old with alopecia areata. Some clones in this sample may be carry-over from other donors' samples. CDR3 nucleotides: TGTGCCAGCAGCTTAGATGACAGGGACACAGATACGCAGTATTTT. Translating gives CASSLDDRDTDTQYF.